This T cell receptor (beta chain) was recorded in a study of CD8+ T cells in alopecia areata. The CDR3 covers 16 residues. Trimming at V came to 3 bases and at J to 3 bases, leaving 4 bases not matched to a gene. Germline V CDR1 and CDR2: MNHDT, YYDKIL. This clone was found a few times. At residue 13, the TCRdb protein and translated DNA are inconsistent; the protein given comes from the DNA. Gene names refer to mouse genes. Read coverage stops 3 residues before the CDR3 terminus; the germline J gene supplies the remainder. It was cDNA, reverse transcribed from extracted RNA, that served as the sequencing template. Only in-frame clones appear in the TCRdb table, and some are missing; sequencing was by immunoSEQ multiplex PCR. Altogether around 100,000 clones were found in the sample, and no singletons occur.

The sequenced sample was lesional skin. The origin of this receptor is a C3H/HeJ mouse with alopecia areata. The MHC haplotype of this mouse line is H2-k. The V gene is TRBV17, the J gene TRBJ1-3; 11 nucleotides match TRBD1. This chain's CDR3 is CASSRVGQGGGNTLYF. The sequenced CDR3 bases are TGTGCTAGCAGTAGGGTGGGACAGGGGGGTGGAAATACG.